One and the same sample provided the 19 T cell receptor beta chains below, sequenced in a study of blood T cell repertoires in COVID-19. Profiled with immunoSEQ multiplex PCR; TCRdb holds only in-frame clones, not every one. Of some 140,000 clones in the sample, 80% to 85% were seen once. The sample consisted of peripheral blood. The source of these receptors is a man in his sixties with acute or convalescent COVID-19.

The chain links TRBV6-5 to TRBJ2-7, with TRBD1 identical over 8 bases. The germline V gene encodes CDR1 MNHEY and CDR2 SVGAGI. J gave up 3 bases and V 7 bases, and 8 bases lay outside the gene matches. The CDR3 loop spans 14 amino acids. Written as DNA, the CDR3 is TGTGCCAGCAAACGGGAACAGGGGGTCTACGAGCAGTACTTC. Translating it yields CASKREQGVYEQYF.

This clone occurred once. The genes are TRBV5-4 and TRBJ2-7; possibly TRBD2 for D (6 bases). This CDR3 spans 14 amino acids. Germline-derived CDR1 and CDR2 are SGHNT and YYREEE (reference sequence). V was pared by 4 bases and J by 4 bases, with 15 bases between. CDR3 sequence (DNA): TGTGCCAGCAGCAAGAAGGGGACTGAATACGAGCAGTACTTC. Protein: CASSKKGTEYEQYF.

This chain uses TRBV11-2 with TRBJ2-5; perhaps TRBD1 as D (6 bases). CDR1 is SGHAT, CDR2 FQNNGV, per germline. The CDR3 consists of 15 residues. V lost 6 bases, J lost 1 base, and 15 bases lay in between. CDR3: CASRLWGRTQETQYF. The CDR3 DNA sequence: TGTGCCAGCAGATTGTGGGGGCGGACCCAAGAGACCCAGTACTTC.

This clone has more than one count but fewer than ten. The chain uses TRBV5-1 and TRBJ1-2; no clear D. The CDR3 has 13 amino acids. In germline, CDR1 is SGHRS, CDR2 YFSETQ. Trimming stripped 2 bases from V and 2 bases from J, with 7 bases between. This CDR3 is CASSFDTNYGYTF. DNA for the CDR3: TGCGCCAGCAGCTTCGATACAAACTATGGCTACACCTTC. The full variable domain, with the rest looked up from reference TRBV5-1 and TRBJ1-2, is KAGVTQTPRYLIKTRGQQVTLSCSPISGHRSVSWYQQTPGQGLQFLFEYFSETQRNKGNFPGRFSGRQFSNSRSEMNVSTLELGDSALYLCASSFDTNYGYTFGSGTRLTVV.

This chain links TRBV7-2 with TRBJ2-7, with a tentative D call TRBD2 (6 bases). V gave up 5 bases and J gave up 1 base, with 9 bases separating them. The germline V gene encodes CDR1 SGHTA and CDR2 FQGNSA. The CDR3 runs 13 residues. Here the CDR3 reads CASSQLASYEQYF. In DNA form, the CDR3 reads TGTGCCAGCAGCCAACTAGCTTCCTACGAGCAGTACTTC.

This sequence joins TRBV3-1 (or the pseudogene TRBV3-2) and TRBJ2-3, with TRBD1 identical over 9 bases. The V gene end was trimmed by 3 bases and the J gene end by 5 bases; junction bases not matched to a gene: 12. This CDR3 region has 17 residues. Germline-derived CDR1 and CDR2 are LGHDT and YNNKEL (reference sequence). The DNA of the CDR3 is TGTGCCAGCAGCCATGATCGAATCGGGACAGGGCGAGATACGCAGTATTTT. It yields the protein CASSHDRIGTGRDTQYF.

This sequence joins TRBV30 and TRBJ2-7; 12 positions match TRBD1. The V gene end was trimmed by 8 bases and the J gene end by 6 bases; junction bases not matched to a gene: 5. The CDR3 spans 12 residues. In germline, CDR1 is GTSNPN, CDR2 SVGIG (reference sequence). The CDR3 loop reads CAGDRGLGEQYF. CDR3 nucleotide sequence: TGTGCCGGGGACAGGGGGCTAGGCGAGCAGTACTTC. The variable domain in full, completed from reference TRBV30 and TRBJ2-7, reads SQTIHQWPATLVQPVGSPLSLECTVEGTSNPNLYWYRQAAGRGLQLLFYSVGIGQISSEVPQNLSASRPQDRQFILSSKKLLLSDSGFYLCAGDRGLGEQYFGPGTRLTVT.

V gene TRBV7-2 combines with J gene TRBJ1-5; 8 bases match TRBD1. CDR1 is SGHTA, CDR2 FQGNSA, per germline. This CDR3 is built from 14 residues. J lost 7 bases, V lost 1 base, and 3 bases had no gene match. Here the CDR3 DNA reads TGTGCCAGCAGCTTAGACAGGGGGGGGCAGCCCCAGCATTTT. It encodes CASSLDRGGQPQHF. The whole variable domain, remainder taken from reference TRBV7-2 and TRBJ1-5, is GAGVSQSPSNKVTEKGKDVELRCDPISGHTALYWYRQSLGQGLEFLIYFQGNSAPDKSGLPSDRFSAERTGGSVSTLTIQRTQQEDSAVYLCASSLDRGGQPQHFGDGTRLSIL.

J is TRBJ2-5 and V is TRBV7-6; 8 positions agree with TRBD2. CDR3 length: 13 amino acids. V dropped 6 bases and J dropped 3; count of bases not matched to a gene: 3. Germline V gene data show CDR1 as SGHVS and CDR2 as FNYEAQ. CDR3 protein: CASSSGGKETQYF. In DNA, the CDR3 is TGTGCCAGCAGTTCGGGGGGGAAAGAGACCCAGTACTTC.

This clone was recorded a few times. This chain uses TRBV7-9 with TRBJ2-7; the D gene is possibly TRBD1 (5 bases). The CDR3 loop spans 14 amino acids. V was shortened by 5 bases and J by 0 bases, with 11 bases between the two germline ends. The germline V gene has CDR1 SEHNR and CDR2 FQNEAQ (reference sequence). CDR3 DNA sequence: TGTGCCAGCAGCCGACAGCCTAGCTCCTACGAGCAGTACTTC. Protein product: CASSRQPSSYEQYF.

The V and J genes are TRBV6-1 and TRBJ2-4, with a possible D match to TRBD1 (6 bases). From germline, CDR1 is MNHNS and CDR2 SASEGT. The CDR3 has 13 residues. V dropped 2 bases and J dropped 7 bases, with 9 bases sitting between them. The chain's CDR3 is CASSEFRGNIQYF. DNA of the CDR3: TGTGCCAGCAGTGAATTTAGGGGGAACATTCAGTACTTC.

This clone appeared a few times. The J gene is TRBJ1-1, the V gene TRBV6-5; TRBD1 matches 7 bases. The CDR3 runs to 13 residues. Trimming cost V 4 bases and J 5 bases; bases outside gene matches: 4. The germline CDR1 and CDR2 sequences are MNHEY and SVGAGI. CDR3 loop: CASSLTGRTEAFF. CDR3 DNA sequence: TGTGCCAGCAGTTTGACAGGGAGGACTGAAGCTTTCTTT.

This rearrangement joins TRBV19 to TRBJ1-1; TRBD1 might be the D (5 bases). The germline V gene encodes CDR1 LNHDA and CDR2 SQIVND (reference sequence). The germline V and J ends were trimmed by 1 base and 5 bases, with 14 bases remaining between them. This CDR3 region has 15 residues. Here the CDR3 reads CASSIVRGVSTEAFF. DNA of the CDR3: TGTGCCAGTAGTATAGTCCGGGGGGTGAGTACTGAAGCTTTCTTT.

This clone was found a few times. V usage is TRBV19 and J usage is TRBJ2-7, with 8 positions matching TRBD2. This CDR3 is 14 amino acids long. CDR1 LNHDA and CDR2 SQIVND come from the germline V gene (reference sequence). The ends lost 2 bases at V and 3 bases at J; junction bases unmatched: 3. The CDR3 sequence is CASSISREGYEQYF. The DNA for the CDR3 is TGTGCCAGTAGTATAAGTCGGGAGGGCTACGAGCAGTACTTC.

The V and J genes are TRBV12-5 and TRBJ2-5, with 11 bases matching TRBD2. The CDR3 consists of 19 residues. The germline V gene encodes CDR1 LGHNT and CDR2 FRNRAP. The V and J ends lost 4 bases and 0 bases, in that order; junction bases with no gene match: 13. This CDR3 is CASGWRGGTSGHNQETQYF. CDR3 coding DNA: TGTGCTAGTGGTTGGAGGGGAGGGACTAGCGGACATAACCAAGAGACCCAGTACTTC.

The chain recombines TRBV12-3 or TRBV12-4 with TRBJ2-5; weak D call: TRBD1 (6 bases). V dropped 6 bases and J dropped 4 bases, with 12 bases sitting between them. The CDR3 is made up of 13 amino acids. For the CDR3, the DNA is TGTGCCAGCAGGAGGACAGCACCAGAGACCCAGTACTTC. This translates into CASRRTAPETQYF.

This clone was seen only once. This chain links TRBV30 with TRBJ2-5, with 9 positions matching TRBD1. The trim removed 3 bases at V and 4 bases at J, leaving 3 bases unmatched. The CDR3 totals 13 residues. Per the germline V gene, CDR1 is GTSNPN and CDR2 is SVGIG (reference sequence). This CDR3 is CAWRDRGLETQYF. Written as DNA, the CDR3 is TGTGCCTGGAGGGACAGGGGTTTAGAGACCCAGTACTTC.

This sequence joins TRBV11-2 and TRBJ2-3; TRBD2 matches at 7 bases. The CDR3 spans 15 residues. V lost 5 bases to trimming and J lost 5 bases; unmatched junction nucleotides: 10. Germline CDR1 and CDR2: SGHAT and FQNNGV. The CDR3 region has the DNA TGTGCCAGCAGCGTAGGGGCGGGAGAGGTAGATACGCAGTATTTT. It specifies CASSVGAGEVDTQYF.

The chain couples TRBV5-5 to TRBJ2-1; a weak D match, TRBD2 (6 bases). Trimming left V 4 bases short and J 9 bases short, with 23 bases between. In germline, CDR1 is SGHKS, CDR2 YYEKEE (reference sequence). The CDR3 runs 16 residues. The CDR3 DNA follows: TGTGCCAGCAGCCGTGGTGGGTTGGATCCGGGGGTTGAGCAGTTCTTC. This codes for CASSRGGLDPGVEQFF.